This T cell receptor (beta chain) derives from a study of Graves' ophthalmopathy and Graves' hyperthyroidism. Overall study findings and caveats: Thyroid clonotypes that were expanded above 0.001 frequency mostly also appeared in blood. Ophthalmopathy progression was predicted by the model at less than 71% sensitivity and 72.22% specificity.

The authors diagnosed from clinical symptoms, serum thyroxine, TRAb, thyroid ultrasound and orbital computed tomography. RNA served as the template for amplifying TCR beta CDR3 regions. HTBI-primed first-round RT-PCR preceded second-round multiplex PCR. TCRdb analysed the multiplex PCR reads with MiXCR anew, one entry per CDR3 protein. The sample includes more than 550,000 distinct CDR3 sequences, roughly 41% of them seen just once. Points on this clonotype: What it recognizes is unknown.

The CDR3 covers 12 residues. Per the germline V gene, CDR1 is KGHDR and CDR2 is SFDVKD. The V end lost 1 base, the J end lost 9 bases, and 5 bases lay between the germline ends. The chain carries TRBV24-1 and TRBJ2-2; no firm D call. Material: peripheral blood. This clonotype originated in an adult man with Graves' ophthalmopathy. In nucleotides, the CDR3 is TGTGCCACCAGTGATTTCAAGCGGGAGCTGTTTTTT. Translated, it gives CATSDFKRELFF.